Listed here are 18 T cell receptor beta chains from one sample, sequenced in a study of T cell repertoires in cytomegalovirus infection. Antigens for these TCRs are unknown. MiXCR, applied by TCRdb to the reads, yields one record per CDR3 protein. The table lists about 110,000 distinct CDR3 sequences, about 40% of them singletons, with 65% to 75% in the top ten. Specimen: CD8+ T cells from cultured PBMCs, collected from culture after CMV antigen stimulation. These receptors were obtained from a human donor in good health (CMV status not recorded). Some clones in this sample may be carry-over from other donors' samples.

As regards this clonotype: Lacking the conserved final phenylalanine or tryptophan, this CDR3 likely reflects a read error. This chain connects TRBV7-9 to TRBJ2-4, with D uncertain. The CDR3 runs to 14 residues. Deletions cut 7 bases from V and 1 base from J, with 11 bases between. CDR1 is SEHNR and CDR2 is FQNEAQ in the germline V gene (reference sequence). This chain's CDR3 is CASTSPPAKNIQYS. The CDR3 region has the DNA TGTGCCAGCACCTCTCCTCCGGCCAAAAACATTCAGTACTCC.

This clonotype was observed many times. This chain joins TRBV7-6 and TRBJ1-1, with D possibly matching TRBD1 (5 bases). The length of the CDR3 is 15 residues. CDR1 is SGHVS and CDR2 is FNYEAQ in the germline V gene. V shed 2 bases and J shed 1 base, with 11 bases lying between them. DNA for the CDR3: TGTGCCAGCAGCTTAAGTCGGGGGGGGAACACTGAAGCTTTCTTT. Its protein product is CASSLSRGGNTEAFF.

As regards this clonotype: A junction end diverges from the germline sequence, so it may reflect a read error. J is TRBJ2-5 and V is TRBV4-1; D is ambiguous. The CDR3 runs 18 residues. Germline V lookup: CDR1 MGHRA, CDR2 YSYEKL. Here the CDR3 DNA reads TGTGCCAGCAGCCAAGATTTTTGGCTGAGCGACCTACAAGAGACCCAGTACTTC. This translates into CASSQDFWLSDLQETQYF.

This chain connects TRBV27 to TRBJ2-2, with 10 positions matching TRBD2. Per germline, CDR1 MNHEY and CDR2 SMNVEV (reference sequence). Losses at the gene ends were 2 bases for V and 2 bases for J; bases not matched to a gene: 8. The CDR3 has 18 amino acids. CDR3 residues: CASSLILAGAPNTGELFF. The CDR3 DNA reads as TGTGCCAGCAGTTTAATCCTAGCGGGGGCCCCAAACACCGGGGAGCTGTTTTTT.

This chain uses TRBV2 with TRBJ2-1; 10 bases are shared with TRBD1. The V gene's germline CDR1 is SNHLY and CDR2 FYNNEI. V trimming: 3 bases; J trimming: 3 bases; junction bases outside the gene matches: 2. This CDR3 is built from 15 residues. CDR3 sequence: CASSERDRGYNEQFF. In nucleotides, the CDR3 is TGTGCCAGCAGTGAGAGGGACAGGGGCTACAATGAGCAGTTCTTC.

The CDR3 DNA is TGCAGTACCCGAAAAGGGGGTGAGGAAAAACTGTTTTTT. Translated: CSTRKGGEEKLFF. The chain carries TRBV20-1 and TRBJ1-4; maybe TRBD1 (6 bases). V was cut by 8 bases and J by 8 bases, with 18 bases left in between. This CDR3 region has 13 residues. Per germline, CDR1 DFQATT and CDR2 SNEGSKA (reference sequence).

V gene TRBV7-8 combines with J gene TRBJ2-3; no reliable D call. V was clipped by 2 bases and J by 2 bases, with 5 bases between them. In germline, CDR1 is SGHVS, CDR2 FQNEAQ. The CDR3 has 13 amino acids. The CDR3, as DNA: TGTGCCAGCAGCTTACTACCCACAGATACGCAGTATTTT. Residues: CASSLLPTDTQYF.

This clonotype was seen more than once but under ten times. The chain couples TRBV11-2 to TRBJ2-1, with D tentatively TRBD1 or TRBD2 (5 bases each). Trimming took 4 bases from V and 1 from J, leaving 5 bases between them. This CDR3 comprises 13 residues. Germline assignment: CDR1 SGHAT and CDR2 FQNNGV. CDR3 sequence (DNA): TGTGCCAGCAGCTGGGGGTCCTACAATGAGCAGTTCTTC. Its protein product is CASSWGSYNEQFF.

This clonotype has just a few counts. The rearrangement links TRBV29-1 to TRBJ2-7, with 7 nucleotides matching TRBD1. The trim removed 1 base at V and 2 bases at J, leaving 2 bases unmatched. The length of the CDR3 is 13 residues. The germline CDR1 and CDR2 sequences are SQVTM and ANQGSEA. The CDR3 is CSVEGDRTYEQYF. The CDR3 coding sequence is TGCAGCGTTGAAGGGGACAGAACCTACGAGCAGTACTTC.

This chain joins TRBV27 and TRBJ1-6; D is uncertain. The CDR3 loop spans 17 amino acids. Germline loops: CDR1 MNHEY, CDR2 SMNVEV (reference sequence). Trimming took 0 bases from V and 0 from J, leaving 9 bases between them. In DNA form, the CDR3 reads TGTGCCAGCAGTTTATCCAGGCCAAGCTCCTATAATTCACCCCTCCACTTT. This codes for CASSLSRPSSYNSPLHF.

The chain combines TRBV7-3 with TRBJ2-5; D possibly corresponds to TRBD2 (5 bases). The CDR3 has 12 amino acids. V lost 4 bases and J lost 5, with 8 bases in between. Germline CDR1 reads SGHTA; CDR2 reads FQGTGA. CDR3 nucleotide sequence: TGTGCCAGCAGCTGGACTCTGGAGACCCAGTACTTC. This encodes CASSWTLETQYF.

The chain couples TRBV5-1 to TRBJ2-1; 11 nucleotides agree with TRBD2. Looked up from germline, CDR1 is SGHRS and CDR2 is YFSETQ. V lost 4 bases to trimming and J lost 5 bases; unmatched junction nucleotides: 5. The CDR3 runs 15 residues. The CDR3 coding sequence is TGCGCCAGCAGCCGGGGACTAGCGGAGCACAATGAGCAGTTCTTC. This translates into CASSRGLAEHNEQFF.

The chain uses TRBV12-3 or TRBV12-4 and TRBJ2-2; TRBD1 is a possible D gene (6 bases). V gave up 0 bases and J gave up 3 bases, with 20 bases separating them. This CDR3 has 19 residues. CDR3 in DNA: TGTGCCAGCAGTTTAGCTTTCTTAAGACAGGCATGGTACACCGGGGAGCTGTTTTTT. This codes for CASSLAFLRQAWYTGELFF.

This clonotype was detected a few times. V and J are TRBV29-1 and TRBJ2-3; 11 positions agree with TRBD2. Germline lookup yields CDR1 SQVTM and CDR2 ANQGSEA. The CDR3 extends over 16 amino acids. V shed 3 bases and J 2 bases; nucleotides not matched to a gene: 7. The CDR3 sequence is CSVDMGLADLTDTQYF. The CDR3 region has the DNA TGCAGCGTTGACATGGGACTAGCGGATCTCACAGATACGCAGTATTTT.

As DNA, the CDR3 is TGTGCCAGCAGTGATGTGGGGACAGATACGCAGTATTTT. Its protein is CASSDVGTDTQYF. The chain links TRBV6-1 to TRBJ2-3; D remains unclear. V was shortened by 3 bases and J by 3 bases, with 7 bases between the two germline ends. Per germline, CDR1 MNHNS and CDR2 SASEGT. CDR3 length equals 13 residues.

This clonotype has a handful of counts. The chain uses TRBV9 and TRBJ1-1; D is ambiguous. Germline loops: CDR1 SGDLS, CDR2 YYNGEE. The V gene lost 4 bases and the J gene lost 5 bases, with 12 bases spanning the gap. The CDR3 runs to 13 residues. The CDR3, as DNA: TGTGCCAGCAGCTTGGACCTTGGGACTGAAGCTTTCTTT. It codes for CASSLDLGTEAFF. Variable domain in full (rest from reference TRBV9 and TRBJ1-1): DSGVTQTPKHLITATGQRVTLRCSPRSGDLSVYWYQQSLDQGLQFLIQYYNGEERAKGNILERFSAQQFPDLHSELNLSSLELGDSALYFCASSLDLGTEAFFGQGTRLTVV.

The CDR3 DNA reads as TGTGCCAGCAGCTTAGTCATTCTAGGCGAGCAGTACTTC. It is translated as CASSLVILGEQYF. This sequence joins TRBV7-9 and TRBJ2-7; D remains unclear. Germline CDR1 reads SEHNR; CDR2 reads FQNEAQ (reference sequence). The V and J ends lost 1 base and 6 bases respectively, with 10 bases between them. CDR3 length: 13 amino acids.

CDR3: CASSPSPSLIGELFF. CDR3 in DNA: TGTGCCAGCAGTCCGTCCCCGAGCCTCATCGGGGAGCTGTTTTTT. The chain joins TRBV6-6 to TRBJ2-2; D gene uncertain. This CDR3 spans 15 amino acids. Per the germline V gene, CDR1 is MNHNY and CDR2 is SVGAGI (reference sequence). V lost 5 bases and J lost 7, with 17 bases in between.